The 11 T cell receptor beta chains below were found in one sample sequenced in a study of T cell changes during pregnancy in multiple sclerosis (dated by TCRdb to between 2019 and 2020). Library preparation used the immunoSEQ multiplex PCR assay. The immuneACCESS repertoire file appears here via TCRdb, limited to in-frame rearrangements. These files lack a portion of the clones; in checked studies, under half of the deficit traces to unresolved V genes, and the cause of the others is not known. In all, the sample holds about 75,000 clones, and around nine tenths of those were seen once. The biggest ten clones account for around 0.45% of the sample. The sequencing here drew on CD4+ T cells from peripheral blood mononuclear cells, taken before pregnancy. All receptors derive from a female donor with multiple sclerosis, enrolled in a pregnancy study.

V gene TRBV19 combines with J gene TRBJ1-2; 12 positions agree with TRBD1. The CDR3 length is 15 residues. The V segment lost 5 bases and the J segment 8 bases; nucleotides outside the gene matches: 9. Germline CDR1 is LNHDA and CDR2 is SQIVND (reference sequence). The CDR3 DNA follows: TGTGCCAGTAGTCCCGGGGGACAGGGGGCTACAGGCTACACCTTC. It yields the protein CASSPGGQGATGYTF. Supplemented by reference TRBV19 and TRBJ1-2, the full variable domain reads DGGITQSPKYLFRKEGQNVTLSCEQNLNHDAMYWYRQDPGQGLRLIYYSQIVNDFQKGDIAEGYSVSREKKESFPLTVTSAQKNPTAFYLCASSPGGQGATGYTFGSGTRLTVV.

CDR3 DNA sequence: TGTGCCAGCAGCGTAGAGGGGGGGGGAACAGATACGCAGTATTTT. It specifies CASSVEGGGTDTQYF. This sequence joins TRBV9 and TRBJ2-3; possibly TRBD2 for D (7 bases). Looked up from germline, CDR1 is SGDLS and CDR2 is YYNGEE. Trimming took off 0 bases at V and 3 bases at J, with 11 bases between the two ends. There are 15 residues in the CDR3. Full variable domain (rest looked up from reference TRBV9 and TRBJ2-3): DSGVTQTPKHLITATGQRVTLRCSPRSGDLSVYWYQQSLDQGLQFLIQYYNGEERAKGNILERFSAQQFPDLHSELNLSSLELGDSALYFCASSVEGGGTDTQYFGPGTRLTVL.

This rearrangement joins TRBV6-6 to TRBJ2-7, with D tentatively TRBD1 (6 bases). The ends were cut back, 6 bases at V and 3 bases at J, with 18 bases in the middle. CDR1 MNHNY and CDR2 SVGAGI come from the germline V gene (reference sequence). The CDR3 has 15 residues. The CDR3 is CASSIQGAQNYEQYF. CDR3 nucleotides: TGTGCCAGCAGCATACAGGGCGCTCAGAACTACGAGCAGTACTTC.

This chain joins TRBV9 and TRBJ2-1; the match to TRBD1 covers 11 bases. J lost 7 bases, V lost 3 bases, and 6 bases had no gene match. Germline V gene lookup returns CDR1 SGDLS and CDR2 YYNGEE. The CDR3 is 15 residues long. The CDR3 loop reads CASSAGTGGGNEQFF. CDR3 DNA sequence: TGTGCCAGCAGCGCCGGGACAGGGGGTGGGAATGAGCAGTTCTTC.

The CDR3 spells CASSAPTGPRALEAFF. The CDR3 DNA is TGTGCCAGCAGCGCACCGACAGGGCCTCGAGCTCTTGAAGCTTTCTTT. V usage is TRBV5-6 and J usage is TRBJ1-1, with 7 bases identical to TRBD1. Trimming at V came to 4 bases and at J to 7 bases, leaving 16 bases not matched to a gene. In germline, CDR1 is SGHDT, CDR2 YYEEEE. This CDR3 has 16 amino acids.

This clone was picked up one time. The chain uses TRBV6-6 and TRBJ1-2; D ambiguous. The V gene lost 2 bases and the J gene lost 6 bases, with 7 bases spanning the gap. CDR1 MNHNY and CDR2 SVGAGI come from the germline V gene (reference sequence). The CDR3 spans 12 residues. The CDR3 DNA reads TGTGCCAGCAGTTACCGCGGGCATGGCTACACCTTC. Translating gives CASSYRGHGYTF.

The chain links TRBV7-2 to TRBJ2-7, with 12 bases aligning to TRBD2. The germline V gene has CDR1 SGHTA and CDR2 FQGNSA. V shed 5 bases, J shed 0 bases, and the junction held 5 bases outside the gene matches. This CDR3 is built from 16 residues. CDR3 loop: CASSLGLAGSSYEQYF. In nucleotides, the CDR3 is TGTGCCAGCAGCCTCGGACTAGCGGGGAGCTCCTACGAGCAGTACTTC.

The gene calls are TRBV21-1 and TRBJ2-7; the D call of TRBD2 is as the table states it, not checked on the DNA. TRBV21-1 is a pseudogene segment. The CDR3 has 18 amino acids. The CDR3 protein is CASSKQIRWDSQSYEQYF. In DNA, the CDR3 is TGTGCCAGCAGCAAACAGATCAGGTGGGACTCCCAGTCCTACGAGCAGTACTTC.

This clone was seen a single time. The J gene is TRBJ2-6, the V gene TRBV30; tentative D call: TRBD1 (6 bases). Trimming left V 5 bases short and J 2 bases short, with 10 bases between. The CDR3 is made up of 14 amino acids. Germline V lookup: CDR1 GTSNPN, CDR2 SVGIG (reference sequence). CDR3 coding DNA: TGTGCCTGGGGTAGACAGGCTGGGGCCAACGTCCTGACTTTC. Translating gives CAWGRQAGANVLTF.

The chain combines TRBV6-5 with TRBJ2-1, with a possible D match to TRBD1 (6 bases). The CDR3 runs to 15 residues. V dropped 2 bases and J dropped 8 bases, with 16 bases sitting between them. Germline assignment: CDR1 MNHEY and CDR2 SVGAGI. This chain's CDR3 is CASSYMGALGDEQFF. The CDR3 DNA reads TGTGCCAGCAGTTACATGGGGGCCCTGGGCGATGAGCAGTTCTTC.

This sequence joins TRBV5-4 and TRBJ2-2; 8 nucleotides align to TRBD1. The CDR3 is 16 residues long. CDR1 is SGHNT, CDR2 YYREEE, per germline (reference sequence). The trim removed 5 bases at V and 2 bases at J, leaving 8 bases unmatched. This CDR3 is CASSSPGQENTGELFF. CDR3 sequence (DNA): TGTGCCAGCAGTTCTCCGGGACAGGAAAACACCGGGGAGCTGTTTTTT.